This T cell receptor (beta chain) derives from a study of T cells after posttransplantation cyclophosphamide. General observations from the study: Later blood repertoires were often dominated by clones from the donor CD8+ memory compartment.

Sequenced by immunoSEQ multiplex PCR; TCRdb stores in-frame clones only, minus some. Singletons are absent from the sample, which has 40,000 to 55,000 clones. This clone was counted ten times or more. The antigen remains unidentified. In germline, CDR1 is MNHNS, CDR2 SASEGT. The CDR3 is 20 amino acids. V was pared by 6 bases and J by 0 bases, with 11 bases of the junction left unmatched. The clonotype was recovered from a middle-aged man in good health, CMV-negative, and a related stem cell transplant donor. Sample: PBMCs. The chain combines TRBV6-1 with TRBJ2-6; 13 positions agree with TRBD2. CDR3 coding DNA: TGTGCCAGCAGAGAAACCCCGGGACTAGCGGGACTCTCTGGGGCCAACGTCCTGACTTTC. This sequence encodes CASRETPGLAGLSGANVLTF.